The 3 T cell receptor beta chains below come from one sample, sequenced in a study of Graves' ophthalmopathy and Graves' hyperthyroidism. CDR3 regions of TCR beta were amplified from RNA transcripts. In the first round, RT-PCR was carried out with HTBI primers, and a multiplex PCR formed the second round. TCRdb reprocessed the multiplex PCR reads via MiXCR and lists one record per CDR3 protein. The sample has 300,000 to 400,000 distinct CDR3 sequences; about 17% are singletons. The sequencing sample was made of peripheral blood. These receptors were collected from an adult man with Graves' ophthalmopathy.

This clonotype was recorded many times. A read error may account for a junction end that differs from germline. This chain uses TRBV19 with TRBJ2-7; 8 positions agree with TRBD1. The CDR3 length is 15 residues. From germline, CDR1 is LNHDA and CDR2 SQIVND (reference sequence). The CDR3 region has the DNA TGTGCCAATAGTATGACCGGGACAGGTACCTACGAGCAGTACTTC. This gives the protein CANSMTGTGTYEQYF.

This clonotype was seen many times. This chain connects TRBV5-1 to TRBJ2-2, with D perhaps TRBD2 (6 bases). V dropped 0 bases and J dropped 0 bases, with 6 bases sitting between them. The germline gives CDR1 SGHRS, CDR2 YFSETQ. This CDR3 spans 15 amino acids. The CDR3 DNA sequence: TGCGCCAGCAGCTTGGGCGGGACGAACACCGGGGAGCTGTTTTTT. This translates into CASSLGGTNTGELFF.

Remarks on this clonotype: A single base separates this from a much larger clone, so it may be a read error. This chain links TRBV11-2 with TRBJ2-7, with 7 positions matching TRBD1. Germline CDR1 and CDR2: SGHAT and FQNNGV. This CDR3 contains 15 residues. The CDR3 bases are TGTGTCAGCAGCTTATTCAAGGGGGCAGGATACGAGCAGTACTTC. As protein: CVSSLFKGAGYEQYF. The variable domain in full, with the rest retrieved from reference TRBV11-2 and TRBJ2-7, is EAGVAQSPRYKIIEKRQSVAFWCNPISGHATLYWYQQILGQGPKLLIQFQNNGVVDDSQLPKDRFSAERLKGVDSTLKIQPAKLEDSAVYLCVSSLFKGAGYEQYFGPGTRLTVT.